Listed here are 24 T cell receptor beta chains from one sample, sequenced in a study of blood T cell repertoires in COVID-19. Measured with immunoSEQ multiplex PCR; TCRdb has only the in-frame clones, and not every one. This table holds 450,000 to 500,000 clones, roughly 88% found once. The sample taken for sequencing was peripheral blood. The receptors here all came from a human donor in a cohort sampled during active COVID-19.

This clone was recorded once. The V gene is TRBV19, the J gene TRBJ1-6, with TRBD1 matching over 7 bases. Germline V lookup: CDR1 LNHDA, CDR2 SQIVND (reference sequence). The CDR3 consists of 16 residues. Losses at the gene ends were 2 bases for V and 11 bases for J; bases not matched to a gene: 12. The CDR3 sequence: CASSISRRQGGAPLHF. The CDR3 nucleotides read TGTGCCAGTAGTATATCTCGCCGACAGGGAGGAGCACCCCTCCACTTT.

This chain joins TRBV27 and TRBJ2-6; D unclear. This CDR3 is built from 14 residues. V was cut by 10 bases and J by 0 bases, with 10 bases left in between. In germline, CDR1 is MNHEY, CDR2 SMNVEV (reference sequence). The CDR3 sequence is CATTTASGANVLTF. DNA of the CDR3: TGTGCCACGACAACCGCCTCTGGGGCCAACGTCCTGACTTTC.

The chain carries TRBV7-8 and TRBJ2-3; 10 bases align to TRBD1. V lost 5 bases, J lost 2 bases, and 10 bases stayed unmatched. Germline V gives CDR1 SGHVS, CDR2 FQNEAQ. This CDR3 has 17 amino acids. The CDR3 nucleotides read TGTGCCAGCAGCCTCCGGTCGGACAGGGGGTTCACAGATACGCAGTATTTT. It is translated as CASSLRSDRGFTDTQYF. Filled out from reference TRBV7-8 and TRBJ2-3, the complete variable domain reads GAGVSQSPRYKVAKRGQDVALRCDPISGHVSLFWYQQALGQGPEFLTYFQNEAQLDKSGLPSDRFFAERPEGSVSTLKIQRTQQEDSAVYLCASSLRSDRGFTDTQYFGPGTRLTVL.

This clone was counted only a few times. The rearrangement links TRBV19 to TRBJ2-2; TRBD1 matches 9 bases. The CDR3 extends over 16 amino acids. Germline V lookup: CDR1 LNHDA, CDR2 SQIVND (reference sequence). V was pared by 6 bases and J by 0 bases, with 5 bases of the junction left unmatched. CDR3 region: CASRAGQGPNTGELFF. The CDR3 DNA reads as TGTGCCAGTAGGGCGGGACAGGGCCCGAACACCGGGGAGCTGTTTTTT.

This clone was detected once. The chain has TRBV4-3 and TRBJ2-1; 8 positions match TRBD1. The CDR3 runs 14 residues. Germline V lookup: CDR1 LGHNA, CDR2 YSLEER. After removal of 1 base from V and 6 bases from J, the junction contained 2 bases not matched to a gene. The CDR3 spells CASSQGDRGNEQFF. The CDR3 DNA reads TGCGCCAGCAGCCAAGGCGACAGGGGCAATGAGCAGTTCTTC.

This chain links TRBV6-5 with TRBJ2-2; TRBD2 agrees at 8 bases. Unmatched junction bases numbered 7, after V lost 0 bases and J lost 7 bases. Germline V gene sequence: CDR1 MNHEY, CDR2 SVGAGI. This CDR3 spans 16 amino acids. The DNA for the CDR3 is TGTGCCAGCAGTTACTCGATGCGACGGGAGGGCGGGGAGCTGTTTTTT. Translating gives CASSYSMRREGGELFF.

This clone was observed a single time. The rearrangement uses TRBV6-5 and TRBJ2-3; a possible D gene is TRBD1 (6 bases). This CDR3 spans 11 amino acids. Germline V gene data show CDR1 as MNHEY and CDR2 as SVGAGI. Trimming took off 5 bases at V and 6 bases at J, with 6 bases between the two ends. The chain's CDR3 is CASSQGDTQYF. The CDR3 DNA sequence: TGTGCCAGCAGTCAGGGGGATACGCAGTATTTT.

The rearrangement joins TRBV29-1 to TRBJ1-2, with no clear D. This CDR3 has 10 amino acids. The V gene lost 4 bases and the J gene lost 6 bases, with 6 bases spanning the gap. Germline V gives CDR1 SQVTM, CDR2 ANQGSEA. The CDR3 is CSVATDGYTF. The CDR3 DNA reads as TGCAGCGTTGCTACAGATGGCTACACCTTC.

This clone has just a few counts. V gene TRBV5-1 combines with J gene TRBJ2-1, with D possibly being TRBD2 (5 bases). Germline V lookup: CDR1 SGHRS, CDR2 YFSETQ. This CDR3 contains 13 residues. Trimming stripped 4 bases from V and 8 bases from J, with 13 bases between. The chain's CDR3 is CASSPGLRDEQFF. The DNA for the CDR3 is TGCGCCAGCAGCCCAGGCCTGCGGGATGAGCAGTTCTTC.

Written as DNA, the CDR3 is TGTGCCAGCAGCTTGGGACTAGCGGTGGCGGAGCAGTACTTC. Translation: CASSLGLAVAEQYF. V gene TRBV7-9 combines with J gene TRBJ2-7; 11 positions agree with TRBD2. Unmatched junction bases numbered 5, after V lost 3 bases and J lost 7 bases. Germline CDR1 reads SEHNR; CDR2 reads FQNEAQ (reference sequence). The CDR3 consists of 14 residues.

The chain couples TRBV10-3 to TRBJ2-2; 8 bases line up with TRBD1. The CDR3 extends over 15 amino acids. CDR1 and CDR2 from the germline V gene are ENHRY and SYGVKD. Unmatched junction bases numbered 6, after V lost 4 bases and J lost 5 bases. The CDR3 region is CAISVRQGRTGELFF. The CDR3 DNA follows: TGTGCCATCAGTGTACGACAGGGGCGAACCGGGGAGCTGTTTTTT.

The chain combines TRBV5-4 with TRBJ2-7; TRBD2 matches 7 bases. Per the germline V gene, CDR1 is SGHNT and CDR2 is YYREEE (reference sequence). The junction had 7 bases not matched to a gene; V was cut back by 4 bases and J by 0 bases. The CDR3 sequence is 15 residues long. Here the CDR3 DNA reads TGTGCCAGCAGCCTGGGACTACTACCCTCCTACGAGCAGTACTTC. This gives the protein CASSLGLLPSYEQYF.

The chain uses TRBV28 and TRBJ2-2, with 12 bases identical to TRBD2. CDR1 is MDHEN, CDR2 SYDVKM, per germline. The V and J ends lost 6 bases and 4 bases, in that order; junction bases with no gene match: 3. This CDR3 spans 15 amino acids. Here the CDR3 DNA reads TGTGCCAGCAGGGGGACTAGCGGGCCCACCGGGGAGCTGTTTTTT. It codes for CASRGTSGPTGELFF.

The chain links TRBV5-1 to TRBJ1-1; the D gene is possibly TRBD1 (6 bases). The CDR3 runs to 16 residues. Trimming removed 2 bases at V and 0 bases at J, with 14 bases between. Germline CDR1 SGHRS, CDR2 YFSETQ. The CDR3 region has the DNA TGCGCCAGCAGCTTACAGGGTAGGGGAATGAACACTGAAGCTTTCTTT. Protein: CASSLQGRGMNTEAFF.

The J gene is TRBJ1-3, the V gene TRBV5-6; D perhaps matches TRBD1 (6 bases). Germline V gene data show CDR1 as SGHDT and CDR2 as YYEEEE. Trimming took off 3 bases at V and 0 bases at J, with 13 bases between the two ends. The CDR3 is 16 amino acids. The CDR3 bases are TGTGCCAGCAGCTACCGGTTACAGGGCTCTGGAAACACCATATATTTT. Translating it yields CASSYRLQGSGNTIYF.

The V and J genes are TRBV9 and TRBJ2-1, with 7 bases matching TRBD1. Looked up from germline, CDR1 is SGDLS and CDR2 is YYNGEE. V was clipped by 4 bases and J by 0 bases; unmatched bases: 7. This CDR3 contains 16 residues. CDR3 residues: CASSFGTASSYNEQFF. Here the CDR3 DNA reads TGTGCCAGCAGCTTCGGGACAGCGAGCTCCTACAATGAGCAGTTCTTC.

V and J are TRBV19 and TRBJ1-1, with a possible D match to TRBD1 (5 bases). Per the germline V gene, CDR1 is LNHDA and CDR2 is SQIVND (reference sequence). V dropped 5 bases and J dropped 1 base, with 8 bases sitting between them. This CDR3 region has 13 residues. CDR3 DNA sequence: TGTGCCAGTAGTTTACAGGCGAACACTGAAGCTTTCTTT. Its translation: CASSLQANTEAFF.

The chain links TRBV6-5 to TRBJ1-3, with D perhaps TRBD1 (6 bases). The germline V gene encodes CDR1 MNHEY and CDR2 SVGAGI. The CDR3 covers 16 residues. V lost 0 bases, J lost 1 base, and 10 bases lay in between. The CDR3 spells CASSYSGGDSGNTIYF. CDR3 nucleotides: TGTGCCAGCAGTTACTCAGGGGGGGATTCTGGAAACACCATATATTTT.

CDR3 DNA sequence: TGCGCCAGCAGCTTTTATCTAGCGGGAGCCACCGGGGAGCTGTTTTTT. As protein: CASSFYLAGATGELFF. The rearrangement links TRBV5-1 to TRBJ2-2; 10 positions agree with TRBD2. Germline CDR1 reads SGHRS; CDR2 reads YFSETQ. The J segment lost 4 bases and the V segment lost 2 bases, leaving 5 bases of the junction unmatched. The CDR3 runs 16 residues.

This sequence joins TRBV5-4 and TRBJ2-1, with 12 bases that match TRBD2. The CDR3 sequence is 17 residues long. V dropped 1 base and J dropped 4; count of bases not matched to a gene: 6. Germline values: CDR1 SGHNT, CDR2 YYREEE (reference sequence). CDR3 in amino acids: CASSLKLAGGGYNEQFF. CDR3 nucleotide sequence: TGTGCCAGCAGCTTGAAGCTAGCGGGGGGGGGTTACAATGAGCAGTTCTTC.

The V call is TRBV6-5, the J call TRBJ2-7, with D tentatively TRBD1 (6 bases). CDR1 and CDR2 from the germline V gene are MNHEY and SVGAGI. Between the trimmed V and J ends, which lost 4 bases and 0 bases, there was a span of 10 bases. This CDR3 contains 14 residues. This chain's CDR3 is CASSSPGASYEQYF. CDR3 sequence (DNA): TGTGCCAGCAGTTCACCAGGGGCCTCCTACGAGCAGTACTTC.

The rearrangement links TRBV14 to TRBJ2-7; maybe TRBD2 (6 bases). The CDR3 length is 12 residues. Trimming took off 9 bases at V and 0 bases at J, with 9 bases between the two ends. Germline V lookup: CDR1 SGHDN, CDR2 FVKESK. The CDR3 loop is CASGGSSYEQYF. The CDR3, as DNA: TGTGCCAGTGGAGGGAGCTCCTACGAGCAGTACTTC.

V usage is TRBV4-2 and J usage is TRBJ2-7; TRBD2 aligns across 9 bases. V trimming: 5 bases; J trimming: 4 bases; junction bases outside the gene matches: 9. The germline V gene encodes CDR1 LGHNA and CDR2 YNFKEQ. The CDR3 is 15 amino acids. The CDR3, as DNA: TGTGCCAGCAGCAACCCGGGACTAGCTGGATACGAGCAGTACTTC. It encodes CASSNPGLAGYEQYF.

A word on this clone: In the same sample, other DNA sequences code for this CDR3. The chain carries TRBV30 and TRBJ2-1; 11 bases match TRBD2. The CDR3 covers 15 residues. The junction had 1 base not matched to a gene; V was cut back by 0 bases and J by 3 bases. CDR1 is GTSNPN and CDR2 is SVGIG in the germline V gene (reference sequence). The CDR3 loop is CAWSVGLAGYNEQFF. DNA for the CDR3: TGTGCCTGGAGTGTAGGACTAGCGGGCTACAATGAGCAGTTCTTC.